This TCR beta chain appears in the sequencing data of a study of T cells in Graves' hyperthyroidism and ophthalmopathy. About the research overall: Before any treatment, at initial diagnosis, peripheral blood was collected.

Template material for amplifying TCR beta CDR3 regions consisted of RNA transcripts. First-round RT-PCR of the TCR CDR3 relied on the HTBI primer set. One entry per CDR3 protein, called by TCRdb with MiXCR from the multiplex PCR reads. Of about 600,000 distinct CDR3 sequences in the sample, 16% were seen once. This clonotype occurred many times. The sequence was obtained from a woman aged 40 to 50 with Graves' ophthalmopathy. The sample consisted of blood.

The CDR3: CASSAVRGSYEQYF. The DNA for the CDR3 is TGTGCCAGCAGTGCAGTCAGGGGCTCCTACGAGCAGTACTTC. The chain is built from TRBV2 and TRBJ2-7, with D maybe TRBD1 (6 bases). The length of the CDR3 is 14 residues. Germline CDR1 and CDR2: SNHLY and FYNNEI. Trimming took off 4 bases at V and 0 bases at J, with 10 bases between the two ends.